Included here is one T cell receptor beta chain sequence, with context. This sample was included in a study of blood T cell repertoires in COVID-19. Study-wide context: Acute-phase and convalescent COVID-19 samples originated in the United States, Italy and Spain. From T cells, B-cell-depleted T cells, or PBMCs came the material, which was cDNA or gDNA.

The CDR3 runs 13 residues. V was clipped by 6 bases and J by 6 bases; unmatched bases: 1. Authors' methods: Using reference gene primer amplification, nucleated cell counts were estimated. The method was immunoSEQ multiplex PCR; TCRdb's version includes in-frame clones alone and lacks a portion of them. D and trimming come from the DNA, and the V and J calls and clone size come from that table. Of approximately 200,000 clones detected, 90% appear once; the ten largest clones hold over 1%. Assignments of participants to cohorts depended upon their own reported clinical history. Sequenced sample: PBMCs or T cells enriched from blood (not recorded which). The chain recombines TRBV12-3 or TRBV12-4 with TRBJ1-6; 8 bases agree with TRBD1. This receptor was obtained from a man under 40 who had recovered from COVID-19. DNA for the CDR3: TGTGCCAGCAGGGGACAGGCTAATTCACCCCTCCACTTT. This translates into CASRGQANSPLHF.